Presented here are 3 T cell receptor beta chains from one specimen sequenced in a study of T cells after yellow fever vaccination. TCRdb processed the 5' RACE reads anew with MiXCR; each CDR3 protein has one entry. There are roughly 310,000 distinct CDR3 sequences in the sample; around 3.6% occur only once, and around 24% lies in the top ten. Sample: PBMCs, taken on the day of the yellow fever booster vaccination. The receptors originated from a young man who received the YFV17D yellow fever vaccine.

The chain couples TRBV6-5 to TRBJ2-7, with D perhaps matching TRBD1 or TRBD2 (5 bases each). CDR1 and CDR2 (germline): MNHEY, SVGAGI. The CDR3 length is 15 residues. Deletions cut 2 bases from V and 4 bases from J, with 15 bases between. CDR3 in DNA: TGTGCCAGCAGTTACGGTACCGGGACGGGATACGAGCAGTACTTC. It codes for CASSYGTGTGYEQYF.

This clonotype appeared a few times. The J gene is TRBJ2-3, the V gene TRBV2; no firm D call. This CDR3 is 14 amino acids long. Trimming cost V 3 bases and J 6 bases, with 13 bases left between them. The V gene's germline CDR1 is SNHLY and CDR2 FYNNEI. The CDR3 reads CASSDSSSDDTQYF. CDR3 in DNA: TGTGCCAGCAGTGATTCAAGCAGTGATGATACGCAGTATTTT.

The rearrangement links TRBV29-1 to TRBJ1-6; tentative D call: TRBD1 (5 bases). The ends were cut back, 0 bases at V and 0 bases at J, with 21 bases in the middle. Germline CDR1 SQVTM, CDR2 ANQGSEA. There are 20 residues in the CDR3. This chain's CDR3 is CSVEDQGRLLGSSYNSPLHF. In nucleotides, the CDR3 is TGCAGCGTTGAAGATCAGGGTAGACTCCTGGGGAGCTCCTATAATTCACCCCTCCACTTT.